This record concerns one T cell receptor (beta chain) sequence. This CDR3 has 12 residues. The V and J ends lost 7 bases and 1 base, in that order; junction bases with no gene match: 1. Germline V gene sequence: CDR1 SGHRS, CDR2 YFSETQ. This specimen belongs to a study of blood T cell repertoires in COVID-19. Study information: From T cells, B-cell-depleted T cells, or PBMCs came the material, which was cDNA or gDNA.

Clones were read by immunoSEQ multiplex PCR, and TCRdb kept only the in-frame ones, dropping some. The table has approximately 200,000 clones, about 86% seen once; the top ten hold roughly 6.2%. The chain employs TRBV5-1 and TRBJ1-1; TRBD1 matches at 7 bases. The sequenced sample was peripheral blood. The sequence derives from a man in his sixties who had recovered from COVID-19. The CDR3 DNA is TGCGCCAGCCGGACAGGGAACACTGAAGCTTTCTTT. This gives the protein CASRTGNTEAFF.